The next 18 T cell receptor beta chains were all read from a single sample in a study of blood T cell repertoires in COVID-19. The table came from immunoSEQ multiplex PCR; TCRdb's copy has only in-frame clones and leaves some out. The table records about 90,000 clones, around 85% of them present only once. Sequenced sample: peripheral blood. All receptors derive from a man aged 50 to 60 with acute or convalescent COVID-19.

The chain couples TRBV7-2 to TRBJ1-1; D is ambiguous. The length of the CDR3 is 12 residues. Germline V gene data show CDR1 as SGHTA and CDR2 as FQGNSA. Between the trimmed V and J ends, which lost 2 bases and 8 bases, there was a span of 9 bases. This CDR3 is CASSLYSGEAFF. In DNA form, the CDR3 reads TGTGCCAGCAGCTTATACAGCGGCGAAGCTTTCTTT.

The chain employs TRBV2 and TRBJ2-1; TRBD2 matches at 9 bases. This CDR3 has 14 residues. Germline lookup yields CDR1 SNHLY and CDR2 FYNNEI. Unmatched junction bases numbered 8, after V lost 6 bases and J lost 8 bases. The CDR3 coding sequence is TGTGCCAGCAGAGATATTAGCGGGGGCGATGAGCAGTTCTTC. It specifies CASRDISGGDEQFF.

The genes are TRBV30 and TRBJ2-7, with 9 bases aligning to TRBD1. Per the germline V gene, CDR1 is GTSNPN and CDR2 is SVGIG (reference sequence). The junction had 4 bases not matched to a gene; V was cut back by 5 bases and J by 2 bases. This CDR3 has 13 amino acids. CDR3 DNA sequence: TGTGCCTGGGCCGGGACAGGGCCCTACGAGCAGTACTTC. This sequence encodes CAWAGTGPYEQYF.

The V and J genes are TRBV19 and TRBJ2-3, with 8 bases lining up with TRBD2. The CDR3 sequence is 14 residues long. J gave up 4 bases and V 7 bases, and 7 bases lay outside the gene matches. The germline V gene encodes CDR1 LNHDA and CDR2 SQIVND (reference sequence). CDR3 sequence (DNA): TGTGCCAGTACCACGACTAGCGTAGCAGATACGCAGTATTTT. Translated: CASTTTSVADTQYF.

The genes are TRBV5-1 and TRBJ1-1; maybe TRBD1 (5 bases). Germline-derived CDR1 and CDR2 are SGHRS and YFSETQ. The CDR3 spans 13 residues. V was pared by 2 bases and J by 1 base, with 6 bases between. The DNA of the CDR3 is TGCGCCAGCAGCTTCCAGGGGAACACTGAAGCTTTCTTT. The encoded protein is CASSFQGNTEAFF.

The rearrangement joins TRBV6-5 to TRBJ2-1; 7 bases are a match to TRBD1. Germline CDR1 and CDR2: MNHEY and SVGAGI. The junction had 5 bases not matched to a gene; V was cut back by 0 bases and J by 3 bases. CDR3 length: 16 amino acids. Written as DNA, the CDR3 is TGTGCCAGCAGTTACTCCTATGGACAGGTCTACAATGAGCAGTTCTTC. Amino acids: CASSYSYGQVYNEQFF.

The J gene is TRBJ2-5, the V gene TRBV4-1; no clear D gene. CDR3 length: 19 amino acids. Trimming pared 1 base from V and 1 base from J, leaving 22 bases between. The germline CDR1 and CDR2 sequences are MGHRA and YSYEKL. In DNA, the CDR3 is TGCGCCAGCAGCCAAGGGAGAAGTACCGCCAAGAACCGCCAAGAGACCCAGTACTTC. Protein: CASSQGRSTAKNRQETQYF.

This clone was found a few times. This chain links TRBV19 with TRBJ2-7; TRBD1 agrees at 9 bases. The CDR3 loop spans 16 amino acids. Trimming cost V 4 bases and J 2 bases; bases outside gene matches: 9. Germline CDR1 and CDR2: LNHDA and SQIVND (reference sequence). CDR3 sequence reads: CASSTRTGENPYEQYF. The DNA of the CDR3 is TGTGCCAGTAGTACCAGGACAGGGGAGAACCCCTACGAGCAGTACTTC. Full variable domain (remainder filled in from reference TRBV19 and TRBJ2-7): DGGITQSPKYLFRKEGQNVTLSCEQNLNHDAMYWYRQDPGQGLRLIYYSQIVNDFQKGDIAEGYSVSREKKESFPLTVTSAQKNPTAFYLCASSTRTGENPYEQYFGPGTRLTVT.

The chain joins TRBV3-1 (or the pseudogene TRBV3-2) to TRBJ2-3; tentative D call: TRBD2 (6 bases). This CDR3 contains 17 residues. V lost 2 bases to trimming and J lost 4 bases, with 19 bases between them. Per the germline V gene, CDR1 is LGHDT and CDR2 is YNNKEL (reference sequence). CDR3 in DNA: TGTGCCAGCAGCCAAAGTGGGTGGCGGGAACCCGCAGATACGCAGTATTTT. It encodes CASSQSGWREPADTQYF.

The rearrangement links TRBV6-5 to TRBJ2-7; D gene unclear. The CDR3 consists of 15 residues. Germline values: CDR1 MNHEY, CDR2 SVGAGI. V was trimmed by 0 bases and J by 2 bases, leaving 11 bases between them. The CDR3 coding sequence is TGTGCCAGCAGTTACTCTGTAGCTTCGCCCTACGAGCAGTACTTC. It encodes CASSYSVASPYEQYF.

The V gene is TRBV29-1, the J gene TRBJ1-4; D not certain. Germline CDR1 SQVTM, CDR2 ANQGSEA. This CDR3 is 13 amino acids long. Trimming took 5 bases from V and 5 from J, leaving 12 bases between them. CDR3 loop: CSVSVSGNEKLFF. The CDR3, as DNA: TGCAGCGTTTCCGTGAGCGGAAATGAAAAACTGTTTTTT.

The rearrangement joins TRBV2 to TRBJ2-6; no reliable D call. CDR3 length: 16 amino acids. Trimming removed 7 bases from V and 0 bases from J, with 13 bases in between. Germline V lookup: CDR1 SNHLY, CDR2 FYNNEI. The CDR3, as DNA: TGTGCCAGCATGGCAGGAAGCAGCTCTGGGGCCAACGTCCTGACTTTC. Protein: CASMAGSSSGANVLTF.

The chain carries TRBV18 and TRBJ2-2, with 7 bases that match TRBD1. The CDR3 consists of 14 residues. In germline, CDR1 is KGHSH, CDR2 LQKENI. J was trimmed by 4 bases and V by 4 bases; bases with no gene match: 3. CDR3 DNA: TGTGCCAGCTCACAAGGACAGGTCACCGGGGAGCTGTTTTTT. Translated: CASSQGQVTGELFF.

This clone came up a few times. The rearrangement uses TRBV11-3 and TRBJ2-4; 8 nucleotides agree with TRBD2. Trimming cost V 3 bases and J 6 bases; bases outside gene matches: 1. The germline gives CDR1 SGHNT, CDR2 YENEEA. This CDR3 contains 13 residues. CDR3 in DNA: TGTGCCAGCAGCTTGACTAGCGCAAACATTCAGTACTTC. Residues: CASSLTSANIQYF.

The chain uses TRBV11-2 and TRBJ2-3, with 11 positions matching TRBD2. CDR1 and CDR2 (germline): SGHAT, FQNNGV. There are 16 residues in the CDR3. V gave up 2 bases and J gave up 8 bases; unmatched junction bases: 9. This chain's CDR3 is CASSLSPSGGQGTQYF. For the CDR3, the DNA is TGTGCCAGCAGCTTATCGCCTAGCGGGGGGCAGGGTACGCAGTATTTT.

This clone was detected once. The CDR3 is CASSPQQGAPTEAFF. CDR3 bases: TGTGCCAGCAGCCCCCAACAGGGGGCCCCCACTGAAGCTTTCTTT. The chain employs TRBV7-2 and TRBJ1-1; 9 nucleotides agree with TRBD1. There are 15 residues in the CDR3. Looked up from germline, CDR1 is SGHTA and CDR2 is FQGNSA. With V trimmed by 5 bases and J by 4 bases, 8 bases remained unmatched. The variable domain in full, with the rest retrieved from reference TRBV7-2 and TRBJ1-1, is GAGVSQSPSNKVTEKGKDVELRCDPISGHTALYWYRQSLGQGLEFLIYFQGNSAPDKSGLPSDRFSAERTGGSVSTLTIQRTQQEDSAVYLCASSPQQGAPTEAFFGQGTRLTVV.

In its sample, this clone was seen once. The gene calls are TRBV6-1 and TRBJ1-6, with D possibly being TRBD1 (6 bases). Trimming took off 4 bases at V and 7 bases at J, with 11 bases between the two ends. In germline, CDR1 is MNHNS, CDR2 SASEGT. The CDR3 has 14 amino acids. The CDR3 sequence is CASSVGQTNSPLHF. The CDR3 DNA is TGTGCCAGCAGTGTCGGACAGACGAATTCACCCCTCCACTTT.

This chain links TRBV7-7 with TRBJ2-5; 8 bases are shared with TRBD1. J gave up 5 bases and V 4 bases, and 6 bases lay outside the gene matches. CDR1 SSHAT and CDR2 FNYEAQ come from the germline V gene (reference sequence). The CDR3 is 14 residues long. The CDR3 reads CASSSRTGFETQYF. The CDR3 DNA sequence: TGTGCCAGCAGCTCACGGACAGGGTTCGAGACCCAGTACTTC.